These T cell receptor beta chains were read from a single sample in a study of shared clonotypes between healthy human individuals. The method was immunoSEQ multiplex PCR; TCRdb's version includes in-frame clones alone and lacks a portion of them. The sample carries roughly 1,500,000 clones, about 98.5% recorded once. Sequenced: naive CD4+ T cells sorted from blood. The source is a man aged 25-45 years in good health. Each CDR3 is given with its conserved first and last residue.

J | V | CDR3
TRBJ2-1 | TRBV5-1 | CASLNSYNEQFF
TRBJ1-5 | TRBV5-5 | CASSLRDSHNQPQHF
TRBJ2-1 | TRBV7-9 | CASSTGTSAVDEQFF
TRBJ1-4 | TRBV29-1 | CSVAQAVGEKLFF
TRBJ2-3 | TRBV19 | CATTPRGGIRTDTQYF
TRBJ1-1 | TRBV4-1 | CASSQGTRMNTEAFF
TRBJ2-3 | TRBV2 | CASSDVFTDTQYF
TRBJ2-2 | TRBV29-1 | CSATTGAAGELFF
TRBJ2-7 | TRBV9 | CASSPYLGEIYEQYF
TRBJ1-1 | TRBV9 | CASSVWGTNTEAFF
TRBJ2-5 | TRBV19 | CASSRLAGARVQETQYF
TRBJ1-5 | TRBV2 | CASSPRWGKPQHF
TRBJ2-7 | TRBV4-3 | CASSLQAGQGYEQYF
TRBJ2-4 | TRBV15 | CATHAGQAVEGQYF
TRBJ1-1 | TRBV29-1 | CSARGRRETEAFF
TRBJ2-1 | TRBV7-2 | CASRMGREGGNEQFF